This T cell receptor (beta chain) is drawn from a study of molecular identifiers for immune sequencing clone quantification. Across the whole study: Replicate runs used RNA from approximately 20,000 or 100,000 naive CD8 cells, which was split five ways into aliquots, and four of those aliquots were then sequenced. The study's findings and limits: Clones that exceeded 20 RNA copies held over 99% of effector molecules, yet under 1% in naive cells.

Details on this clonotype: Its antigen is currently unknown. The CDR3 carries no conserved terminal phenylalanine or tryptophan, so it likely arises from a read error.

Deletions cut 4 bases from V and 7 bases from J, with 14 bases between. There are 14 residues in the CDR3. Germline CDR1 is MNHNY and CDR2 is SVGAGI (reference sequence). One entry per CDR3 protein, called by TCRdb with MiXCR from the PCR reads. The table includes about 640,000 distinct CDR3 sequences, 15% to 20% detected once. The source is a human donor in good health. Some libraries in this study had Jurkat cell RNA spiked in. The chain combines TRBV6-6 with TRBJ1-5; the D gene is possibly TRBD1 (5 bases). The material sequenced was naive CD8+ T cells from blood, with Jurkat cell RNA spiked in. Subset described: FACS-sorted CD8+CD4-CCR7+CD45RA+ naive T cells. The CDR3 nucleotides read TGTGCCAGCAGTTGGGACCCAGAAGTCCAGCCCCAGCATTCT. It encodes CASSWDPEVQPQHS.